A single sample is the source of the 24 T cell receptor beta chains below, sequenced in a study of T cell responses to AZD1222 COVID-19 vaccine (dated by TCRdb to the early 2020s). What this sample's time point label stands for: about 28 days (+/-7) after the second vaccine dose. Libraries were prepared through the immunoSEQ multiplex PCR assay. What TCRdb holds here is the immuneACCESS table cut down to in-frame rearrangements. Part of the clones is not present; checked against another copy, under half of the missing clones reflect an unresolved V gene, and the others are unexplained. The sample table records 99,000 or so clones; about 88% of these occur just once. Over 35% of the sample is taken by the ten largest. The specimen was peripheral blood, collected 28 days after the second AZD1222 dose. These receptors originate from an adult who received the AZD1222 COVID-19 vaccine.

The gene calls are TRBV5-1 and TRBJ2-2, with TRBD1 as a possible D gene (5 bases). The germline V gene has CDR1 SGHRS and CDR2 YFSETQ. CDR3 length equals 16 residues. The ends were cut back, 4 bases at V and 6 bases at J, with 19 bases in the middle. CDR3 bases: TGCGCCAGCAGCCCAGGGATGACAATCGGAGCCGGGGAGCTGTTTTTT. Translation gives CASSPGMTIGAGELFF.

In this sample, this clone turned up a few times. This CDR3 reads CASSIEAYSYEQYF. The CDR3 nucleotides are TGTGCCAGTAGTATCGAGGCGTACTCCTACGAGCAGTACTTC. This rearrangement joins TRBV19 to TRBJ2-7; D gene unclear. V lost 3 bases, J lost 0 bases, and 9 bases lay in between. CDR1 LNHDA and CDR2 SQIVND come from the germline V gene (reference sequence). The CDR3 is 14 residues long.

In this sample, this clone turned up once. The V and J genes are TRBV7-8 and TRBJ1-5, with D maybe TRBD1 (5 bases). V lost 2 bases and J lost 5, with 10 bases in between. The CDR3 totals 14 residues. The germline gives CDR1 SGHVS, CDR2 FQNEAQ. CDR3 nucleotide sequence: TGTGCCAGCAGCTTACTGCTGGGGGATCAGCCCCAGCATTTT. Its translation is CASSLLLGDQPQHF.

This clone was detected a few times. This chain connects TRBV7-9 to TRBJ2-7, with 8 bases matching TRBD1. CDR1 is SEHNR, CDR2 FQNEAQ, per germline (reference sequence). The J segment lost 5 bases and the V segment lost 3 bases, leaving 9 bases of the junction unmatched. The CDR3 spans 15 residues. CDR3 in amino acids: CASSLAAGGEDEQYF. CDR3 in DNA: TGTGCCAGCAGCTTGGCCGCAGGGGGCGAGGACGAGCAGTACTTC. The variable domain in full, completed from reference TRBV7-9 and TRBJ2-7, reads DTGVSQNPRHKITKRGQNVTFRCDPISEHNRLYWYRQTLGQGPEFLTYFQNEAQLEKSRLLSDRFSAERPKGSFSTLEIQRTEQGDSAMYLCASSLAAGGEDEQYFGPGTRLTVT.

The V and J genes are TRBV6-5 and TRBJ2-2; D call uncertain. Between the trimmed V and J ends, which lost 6 bases and 5 bases, there was a span of 10 bases. The germline CDR1 and CDR2 sequences are MNHEY and SVGAGI. The CDR3 loop spans 13 amino acids. CDR3 protein: CASRKIATGELFF. CDR3 bases: TGTGCCAGCAGGAAAATAGCTACCGGGGAGCTGTTTTTT.

This clone is a singleton in its sample. The rearrangement uses TRBV6-6 and TRBJ1-2; 9 positions agree with TRBD1. J was trimmed by 4 bases and V by 6 bases; bases with no gene match: 9. CDR1 is MNHNY and CDR2 is SVGAGI in the germline V gene (reference sequence). The CDR3 contains 15 residues. CDR3 DNA sequence: TGTGCCAGCAGAAGCACAGGGGGCGAAGGCTATGGCTACACCTTC. Protein product: CASRSTGGEGYGYTF.

The chain joins TRBV7-9 to TRBJ2-1; D remains ambiguous. In germline, CDR1 is SEHNR, CDR2 FQNEAQ (reference sequence). The CDR3 consists of 15 residues. The ends were cut back, 6 bases at V and 3 bases at J, with 15 bases in the middle. CDR3 region: CASRFTDPGYNEQFF. The DNA of the CDR3 is TGTGCCAGCAGGTTCACAGACCCTGGCTACAATGAGCAGTTCTTC. Supplemented by reference TRBV7-9 and TRBJ2-1, the full variable domain reads DTGVSQNPRHKITKRGQNVTFRCDPISEHNRLYWYRQTLGQGPEFLTYFQNEAQLEKSRLLSDRFSAERPKGSFSTLEIQRTEQGDSAMYLCASRFTDPGYNEQFFGPGTRLTVL.

V and J are TRBV7-5 and TRBJ2-7; the D call in the table, TRBD2, was not verified against the DNA. TRBV7-5 corresponds to a pseudogene. The CDR3 spans 15 residues. The CDR3 DNA reads TGTGTCAGAAGCTTAGGTAGCGGGATGGACTACGAGCAGTACTTC. It encodes CVRSLGSGMDYEQYF.

The chain recombines TRBV3-1 (or the pseudogene TRBV3-2) with TRBJ2-7; maybe TRBD2 (5 bases). Germline assignment: CDR1 LGHDT and CDR2 YNNKEL (reference sequence). Trimming took 1 base from V and 2 from J, leaving 15 bases between them. This CDR3 is 16 amino acids long. The CDR3 nucleotides are TGTGCCAGCAGCCAAGTTGCGGCAGCGGCCACCTACGAGCAGTACTTC. Translated, it gives CASSQVAAAATYEQYF.

The genes are TRBV12-5 and TRBJ2-5, with D perhaps matching TRBD1 or TRBD2 (5 bases each). Trimming left V 7 bases short and J 1 base short, with 13 bases between. This CDR3 is built from 14 residues. Looked up from germline, CDR1 is LGHNT and CDR2 is FRNRAP. CDR3 coding DNA: TGTGCTAGTGCCCTTGGGGGAAGCCAAGAGACCCAGTACTTC. Its translation is CASALGGSQETQYF.

V gene TRBV2 combines with J gene TRBJ2-7; possibly TRBD1 or TRBD2 for D (5 bases each). The CDR3 has 14 residues. Looked up from germline, CDR1 is SNHLY and CDR2 is FYNNEI. Deletions cut 10 bases from V and 3 bases from J, with 19 bases between. The CDR3 loop reads CATSSQRGVYEQYF. In DNA form, the CDR3 reads TGTGCCACCTCTTCCCAAAGGGGAGTCTACGAGCAGTACTTC.

This chain links TRBV6-5 with TRBJ2-1; perhaps TRBD1 as D (6 bases). Per germline, CDR1 MNHEY and CDR2 SVGAGI. The CDR3 totals 14 residues. The V and J ends lost 4 bases and 3 bases respectively, with 10 bases between them. CDR3 nucleotides: TGTGCCAGCAGTTCCCGGACAGACTACAATGAGCAGTTCTTC. It is translated as CASSSRTDYNEQFF.

The chain is built from TRBV10-3 and TRBJ2-7; 7 nucleotides align to TRBD2. V lost 3 bases to trimming and J lost 3 bases; unmatched junction nucleotides: 8. Germline CDR1 ENHRY, CDR2 SYGVKD. CDR3 size: 15 residues. CDR3: CAISEPGTTNYEQYF. The DNA of the CDR3 is TGTGCCATCAGTGAACCCGGGACTACAAACTACGAGCAGTACTTC.

The V and J genes are TRBV28 and TRBJ2-7, with 7 bases that match TRBD2. Germline V gene data show CDR1 as MDHEN and CDR2 as SYDVKM. The length of the CDR3 is 17 residues. V lost 6 bases, J lost 7 bases, and 21 bases stayed unmatched. The CDR3 DNA reads TGTGCCAGCAGGAACGCTCCCGGGACTAAAGGGTTCGGAGAGCAGTACTTC. It translates to CASRNAPGTKGFGEQYF.

This clone occurred once. J is TRBJ1-2 and V is TRBV6-5; 10 bases agree with TRBD1. The CDR3 is 13 residues long. The V and J ends lost 6 bases and 7 bases, in that order; junction bases with no gene match: 5. The germline V gene encodes CDR1 MNHEY and CDR2 SVGAGI. CDR3 coding DNA: TGTGCCAGCAGGTCCGGGACAGGGGTTGGCTACACCTTC. Translating it yields CASRSGTGVGYTF.

CDR3 in amino acids: CASSLGTGNTGELFF. In DNA, the CDR3 is TGTGCCAGCAGCTTAGGGACAGGGAACACCGGGGAGCTGTTTTTT. This chain joins TRBV7-3 and TRBJ2-2, with 8 bases identical to TRBD1. Losses at the gene ends were 2 bases for V and 1 base for J; bases not matched to a gene: 0. The CDR3 has 15 amino acids. CDR1 is SGHTA and CDR2 is FQGTGA in the germline V gene.

The chain combines TRBV2 with TRBJ1-1; D is uncertain. Trimming removed 2 bases at V and 11 bases at J, with 15 bases between. Looked up from germline, CDR1 is SNHLY and CDR2 is FYNNEI. CDR3 length equals 13 residues. The CDR3 nucleotides read TGTGCCAGCAGTGAAACGGCAGCTTCTCGGGCTTTCTTT. Translated, it gives CASSETAASRAFF.

The chain is built from TRBV28 and TRBJ2-3; possibly TRBD1 for D (5 bases). The germline V gene encodes CDR1 MDHEN and CDR2 SYDVKM. V shed 6 bases and J shed 2 bases, with 9 bases lying between them. The CDR3 extends over 13 amino acids. CDR3 sequence: CASRQGVTDTQYF. The DNA of the CDR3 is TGTGCCAGCAGGCAAGGGGTCACAGATACGCAGTATTTT.

V and J are TRBV6-1 and TRBJ1-5; D remains ambiguous. V lost 2 bases to trimming and J lost 4 bases, with 9 bases between them. The germline V gene has CDR1 MNHNS and CDR2 SASEGT. This CDR3 spans 14 amino acids. The CDR3 loop is CASSELNPNQPQHF. The CDR3, as DNA: TGTGCCAGCAGTGAATTAAACCCGAATCAGCCCCAGCATTTT.

The gene calls are TRBV9 and TRBJ2-3; TRBD2 might be the D (6 bases). The CDR3 is 14 amino acids. V was cut by 1 base and J by 1 base, with 7 bases left in between. The germline CDR1 and CDR2 sequences are SGDLS and YYNGEE. The CDR3 DNA reads as TGTGCCAGCAGCGTATTAGCGGGCACAGATACGCAGTATTTT. It is translated as CASSVLAGTDTQYF.

The chain's CDR3 is CASSVGGGSLTYEQYF. CDR3 DNA sequence: TGTGCCAGCAGCGTAGGGGGAGGGTCCCTAACTTACGAGCAGTACTTC. The V and J genes are TRBV9 and TRBJ2-7; TRBD2 matches at 7 bases. This CDR3 has 16 amino acids. With 0 bases clipped from V and 4 bases from J, the junction kept 10 bases outside the gene matches. CDR1 and CDR2 from the germline V gene are SGDLS and YYNGEE.

The sample holds a few counts of this clone. This chain connects TRBV7-2 to TRBJ2-2; TRBD2 matches 11 bases. The CDR3 contains 16 residues. The germline V gene encodes CDR1 SGHTA and CDR2 FQGNSA. Trimming at V came to 5 bases and at J to 5 bases, leaving 7 bases not matched to a gene. The CDR3 loop reads CASSPELAGDTGELFF. The CDR3 DNA reads as TGTGCCAGCAGCCCAGAACTAGCGGGAGATACCGGGGAGCTGTTTTTT.

The chain carries TRBV11-2 and TRBJ2-7; 9 positions agree with TRBD2. CDR3 length: 14 amino acids. Germline-derived CDR1 and CDR2 are SGHAT and FQNNGV. V gave up 3 bases and J gave up 7 bases; unmatched junction bases: 7. CDR3 in amino acids: CASSFLLAGREQYF. Written as DNA, the CDR3 is TGTGCCAGCAGCTTCTTGCTAGCGGGAAGGGAGCAGTACTTC.

V is TRBV19 and J is TRBJ1-1; D remains ambiguous. The germline V gene encodes CDR1 LNHDA and CDR2 SQIVND (reference sequence). V was clipped by 1 base and J by 3 bases, with 6 bases between them. The CDR3 is 13 amino acids. CDR3 region: CASSIAPDTEAFF. DNA for the CDR3: TGTGCCAGTAGTATAGCCCCCGACACTGAAGCTTTCTTT.